This T cell receptor beta chain was profiled in a study of cytomegalovirus exposure and HLA in healthy donors. Study-wide points: Most of the CMV-associated TCR beta chains (in a later analysis) appeared to be HLA-restricted. For most subjects, TCR beta sequences were reported to predict HLA-A and HLA-B alleles with accuracy. Published work reported that the classifier diagnosed cytomegalovirus status with high specificity and sensitivity. Later on, an analysis tied around 17,000 TCR beta sequences to HLA alleles at 0.05 false discovery rate.

Worth noting for this clone: Its antigen is unknown.

CDR1 is SNHLY, CDR2 FYNNEI, per germline. V shed 4 bases and J shed 7 bases, with 13 bases lying between them. This CDR3 has 14 residues. With 60 Vbeta and 13 Jbeta primers, the PCR was carried out. Profiled with immunoSEQ multiplex PCR; TCRdb holds only in-frame clones, not every one. The data show roughly 100,000 clones, over 9.5% seen once. The V and J genes are TRBV2 and TRBJ2-2; TRBD2 might be the D (5 bases). This receptor was identified in a man in his forties in good health and CMV-seropositive. Sequenced sample: PBMCs. In DNA, the CDR3 is TGTGCCAGCAGTGGAGGGCTAGCCGTCGGGGAGCTGTTTTTT. Translating gives CASSGGLAVGELFF.